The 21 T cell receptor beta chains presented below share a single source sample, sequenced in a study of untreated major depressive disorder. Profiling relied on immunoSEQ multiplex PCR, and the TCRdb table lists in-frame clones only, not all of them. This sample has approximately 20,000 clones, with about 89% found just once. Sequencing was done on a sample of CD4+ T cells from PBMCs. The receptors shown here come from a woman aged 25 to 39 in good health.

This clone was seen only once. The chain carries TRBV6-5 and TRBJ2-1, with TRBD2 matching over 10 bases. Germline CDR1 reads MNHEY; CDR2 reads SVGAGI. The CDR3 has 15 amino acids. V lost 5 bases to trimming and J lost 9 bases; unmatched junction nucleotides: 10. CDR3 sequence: CASSILAGPVREQFF. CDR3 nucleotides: TGTGCCAGCAGTATACTAGCGGGGCCCGTCCGTGAGCAGTTCTTC.

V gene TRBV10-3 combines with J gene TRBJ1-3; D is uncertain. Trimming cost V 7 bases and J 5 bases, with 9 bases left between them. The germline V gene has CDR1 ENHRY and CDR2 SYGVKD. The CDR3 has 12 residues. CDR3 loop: CAITQSRNTIYF. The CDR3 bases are TGTGCCATCACCCAATCCAGAAACACCATATATTTT.

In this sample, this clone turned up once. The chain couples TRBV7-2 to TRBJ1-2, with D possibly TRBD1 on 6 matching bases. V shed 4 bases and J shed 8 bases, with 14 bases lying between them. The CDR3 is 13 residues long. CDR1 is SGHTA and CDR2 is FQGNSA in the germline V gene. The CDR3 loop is CASSSRQALGYTF. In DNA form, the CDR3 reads TGTGCCAGCAGCTCTCGACAGGCGCTGGGCTACACCTTC.

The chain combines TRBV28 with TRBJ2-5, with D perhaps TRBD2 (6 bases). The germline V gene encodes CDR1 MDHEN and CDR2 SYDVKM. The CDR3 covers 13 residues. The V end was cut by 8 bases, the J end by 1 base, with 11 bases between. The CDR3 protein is CASERGTQETQYF. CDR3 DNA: TGTGCCAGCGAACGGGGGACCCAAGAGACCCAGTACTTC.

The CDR3 coding sequence is TGTGCCAGCAGCTTACGCGCCGAAGAGACCCAGTACTTC. Translating gives CASSLRAEETQYF. This chain links TRBV7-3 with TRBJ2-5; no firm D call. The V and J ends lost 2 bases and 3 bases respectively, with 7 bases between them. Germline V gene sequence: CDR1 SGHTA, CDR2 FQGTGA. This CDR3 comprises 13 residues.

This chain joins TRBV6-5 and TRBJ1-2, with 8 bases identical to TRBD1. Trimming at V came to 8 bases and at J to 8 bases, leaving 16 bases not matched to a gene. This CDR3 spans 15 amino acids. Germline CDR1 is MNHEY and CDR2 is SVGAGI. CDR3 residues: CASGTEGTGLRGYTF. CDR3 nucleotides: TGTGCCAGCGGGACCGAAGGGACAGGACTTCGCGGCTACACCTTC.

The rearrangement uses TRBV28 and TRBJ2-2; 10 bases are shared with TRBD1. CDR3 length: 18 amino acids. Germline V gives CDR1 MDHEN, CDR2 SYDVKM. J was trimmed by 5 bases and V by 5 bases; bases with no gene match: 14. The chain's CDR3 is CASSTFLGQGVATGELFF. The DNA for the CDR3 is TGTGCCAGCAGTACCTTCCTCGGACAGGGGGTCGCGACCGGGGAGCTGTTTTTT.

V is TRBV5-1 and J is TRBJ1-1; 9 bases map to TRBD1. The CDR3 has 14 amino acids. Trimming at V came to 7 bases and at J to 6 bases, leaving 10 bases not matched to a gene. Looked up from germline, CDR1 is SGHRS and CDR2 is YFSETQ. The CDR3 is CASCWGTGRPEAFF. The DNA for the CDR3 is TGCGCCAGCTGCTGGGGGACAGGGAGACCTGAAGCTTTCTTT.

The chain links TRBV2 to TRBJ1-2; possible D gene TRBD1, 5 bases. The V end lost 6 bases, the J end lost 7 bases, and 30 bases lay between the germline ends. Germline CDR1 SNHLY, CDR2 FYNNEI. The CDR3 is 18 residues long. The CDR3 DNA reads TGTGCCAGCAGAAGAGCGAACCGGGACCGATCTTTAGTAGGTGGCTACACCTTC. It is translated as CASRRANRDRSLVGGYTF.

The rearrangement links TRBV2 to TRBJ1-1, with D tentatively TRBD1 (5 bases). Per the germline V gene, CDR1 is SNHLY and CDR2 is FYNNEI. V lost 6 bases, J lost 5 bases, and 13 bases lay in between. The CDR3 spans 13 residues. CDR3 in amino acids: CASSVYGGTEAFF. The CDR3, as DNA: TGTGCCAGCAGCGTCTACGGGGGGACTGAAGCTTTCTTT. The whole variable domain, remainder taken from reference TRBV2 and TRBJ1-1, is EPEVTQTPSHQVTQMGQEVILRCVPISNHLYFYWYRQILGQKVEFLVSFYNNEISEKSEIFDDQFSVERPDGSNFTLKIRSTKLEDSAMYFCASSVYGGTEAFFGQGTRLTVV.

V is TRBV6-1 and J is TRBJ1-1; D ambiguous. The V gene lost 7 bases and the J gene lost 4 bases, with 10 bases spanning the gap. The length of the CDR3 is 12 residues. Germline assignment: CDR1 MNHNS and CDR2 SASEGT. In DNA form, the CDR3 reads TGTGCCAGCACCACTTCGGTCACTGAAGCTTTCTTT. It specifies CASTTSVTEAFF.

The DNA for the CDR3 is TGTGCCTGGAGTGTGTATGGAGGAGATACGCAGTATTTT. Encoded protein: CAWSVYGGDTQYF. The V and J genes are TRBV30 and TRBJ2-3, with TRBD2 as a possible D gene (5 bases). The germline V gene has CDR1 GTSNPN and CDR2 SVGIG (reference sequence). The ends were cut back, 0 bases at V and 5 bases at J, with 9 bases in the middle. There are 13 residues in the CDR3.

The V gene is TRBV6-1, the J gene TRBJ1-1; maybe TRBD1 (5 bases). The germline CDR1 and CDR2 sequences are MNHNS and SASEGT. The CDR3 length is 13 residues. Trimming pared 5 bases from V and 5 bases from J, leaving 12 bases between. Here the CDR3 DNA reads TGTGCCAGCAGTAGGGGAAGAGGGACTGAAGCTTTCTTT. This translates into CASSRGRGTEAFF.

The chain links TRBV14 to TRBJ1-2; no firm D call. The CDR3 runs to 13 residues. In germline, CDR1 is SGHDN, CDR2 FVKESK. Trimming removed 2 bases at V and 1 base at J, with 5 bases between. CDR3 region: CASSQTVNYGYTF. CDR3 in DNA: TGTGCCAGCAGCCAAACAGTTAACTATGGCTACACCTTC. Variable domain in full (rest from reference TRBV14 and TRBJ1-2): EAGVTQFPSHSVIEKGQTVTLRCDPISGHDNLYWYRRVMGKEIKFLLHFVKESKQDESGMPNNRFLAERTGGTYSTLKVQPAELEDSGVYFCASSQTVNYGYTFGSGTRLTVV.

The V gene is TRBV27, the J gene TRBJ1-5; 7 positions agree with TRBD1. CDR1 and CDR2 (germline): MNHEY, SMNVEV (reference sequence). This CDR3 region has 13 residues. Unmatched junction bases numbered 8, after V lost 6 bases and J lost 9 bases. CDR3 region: CASSRTGQGPQHF. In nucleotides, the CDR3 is TGTGCCAGCAGCCGGACAGGTCAGGGGCCCCAGCATTTT.

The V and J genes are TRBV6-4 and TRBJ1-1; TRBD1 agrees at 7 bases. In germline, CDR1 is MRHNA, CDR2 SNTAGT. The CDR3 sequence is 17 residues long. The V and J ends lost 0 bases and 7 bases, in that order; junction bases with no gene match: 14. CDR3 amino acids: CASSDSNRPTGPDEAFF. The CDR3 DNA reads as TGTGCCAGCAGTGACTCGAACCGACCGACAGGGCCCGATGAAGCTTTCTTT.

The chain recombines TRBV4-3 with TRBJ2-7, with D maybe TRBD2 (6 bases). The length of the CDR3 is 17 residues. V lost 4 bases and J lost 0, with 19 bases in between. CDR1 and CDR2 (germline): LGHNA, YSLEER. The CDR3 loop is CASSPKNWDSSSYEQYF. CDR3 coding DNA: TGCGCCAGCAGCCCTAAGAATTGGGACTCGTCCTCCTACGAGCAGTACTTC.

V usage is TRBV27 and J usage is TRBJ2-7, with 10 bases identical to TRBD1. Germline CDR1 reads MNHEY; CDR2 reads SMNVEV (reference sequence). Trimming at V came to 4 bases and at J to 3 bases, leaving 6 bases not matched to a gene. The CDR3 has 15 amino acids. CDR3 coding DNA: TGTGCCAGCAGTTCCCCGGGACAGGGGATCTACGAGCAGTACTTC. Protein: CASSSPGQGIYEQYF.

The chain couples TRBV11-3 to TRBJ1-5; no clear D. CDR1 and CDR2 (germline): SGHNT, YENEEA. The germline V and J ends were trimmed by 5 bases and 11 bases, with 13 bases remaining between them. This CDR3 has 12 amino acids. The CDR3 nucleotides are TGTGCCAGCAGCCACCGGGCCCAAGCCCAGCATTTT. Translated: CASSHRAQAQHF. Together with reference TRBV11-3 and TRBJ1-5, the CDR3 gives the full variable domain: EAGVVQSPRYKIIEKKQPVAFWCNPISGHNTLYWYLQNLGQGPELLIRYENEEAVDDSQLPKDRFSAERLKGVDSTLKIQPAELGDSAVYLCASSHRAQAQHFGDGTRLSIL.

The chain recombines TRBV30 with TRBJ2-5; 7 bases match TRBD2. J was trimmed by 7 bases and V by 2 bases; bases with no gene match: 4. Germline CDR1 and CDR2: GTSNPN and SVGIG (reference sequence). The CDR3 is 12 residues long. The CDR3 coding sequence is TGTGCCTGGAGTCCAACGGGGGGGACCCAGTACTTC. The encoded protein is CAWSPTGGTQYF.

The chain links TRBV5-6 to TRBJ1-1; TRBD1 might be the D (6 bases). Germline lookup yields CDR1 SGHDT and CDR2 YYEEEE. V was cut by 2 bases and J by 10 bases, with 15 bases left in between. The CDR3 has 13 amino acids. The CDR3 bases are TGTGCCAGCAGCTTATACAGAACAGGGCCAGCTTTCTTT. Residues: CASSLYRTGPAFF.